Sequencing of this T cell receptor beta chain was carried out in a study of Graves' ophthalmopathy and Graves' hyperthyroidism. The study's findings and limits: The model reached 70% to 71% sensitivity and 72.22% specificity for predicting ophthalmopathy progression.

This clonotype showed up many times. Its antigen remains unknown. Active ophthalmopathy (CAS at least 3, NOSPECS at least 4), lasting under 3 months. Certain patients were not enrolled. These were patients with other autoimmune diseases, uncontrolled infections, pregnancy or lactation. The PBMCs had their origin in roughly 9.4 ml of fresh peripheral blood. This CDR3 region has 15 residues. The J segment lost 3 bases and the V segment lost 4 bases, leaving 8 bases of the junction unmatched. Scientists amplified the TCR beta CDR3 regions from RNA transcripts. RT-PCR was first run with HTBI primers, then multiplex PCR in a second round. TCRdb analysed the multiplex PCR reads with MiXCR anew, one entry per CDR3 protein. This sample carries under 350,000 distinct CDR3 sequences, roughly a sixth of them seen once, and the ten largest clones take approximately 13%.

Sequenced input: peripheral blood. The chain combines TRBV12-3 or TRBV12-4 with TRBJ1-1; TRBD1 matches 7 bases. This clonotype was sampled from an adult man with Graves' ophthalmopathy. The DNA of the CDR3 is TGTGCCAGCAGTTCAACAGGGGCTGGGGACACTGAAGCTTTCTTT. It codes for CASSSTGAGDTEAFF.